This T cell receptor beta chain stems from a study of T cell responses to AZD1222 COVID-19 vaccine. TCRdb's copy holds only in-frame clones and misses some; the assay was immunoSEQ multiplex PCR. The sample comprises 95,000 to 150,000 clones, around nine tenths of which are singletons, and 4% to 5% rests with the top ten. V lost 2 bases to trimming and J lost 10 bases; unmatched junction nucleotides: 6. This CDR3 is built from 14 residues. CDR1 is MNHEY and CDR2 is SVGEGT in the germline V gene. In regard to this clone: Its antigen is unidentified.

Study-level points and caveats: Among the donors, most were white British and more were female, and clonal diversity was possibly underestimated.

J is TRBJ2-1 and V is TRBV6-2 or TRBV6-3; TRBD2 agrees at 9 bases. The sequence was collected from an adult who received the MenACWY meningococcal vaccine as a control. The sequences come from peripheral blood, collected 28 days after the second dose of the MenACWY control vaccine. The CDR3 region is CASSYTSGSEEQFF. The CDR3 DNA sequence: TGTGCCAGCAGTTACACTAGCGGGTCGGAAGAGCAGTTCTTC.